This T cell receptor (beta chain) was recorded in a study of patients and donors after allogeneic stem cell transplantation. CDR3 length: 14 amino acids. Trimming stripped 0 bases from V and 0 bases from J, with 6 bases between. The germline V gene has CDR1 SGHRS and CDR2 YFSETQ. TCRdb re-analysed the RT-PCR reads in MiXCR, keeping a single row per CDR3 protein. Altogether hundreds of thousands of distinct CDR3 sequences are present, around 15% being singletons, with the ten largest covering less than 8.5%. What was sequenced was blood, either unsorted or a sorted T cell fraction (not recorded which). The sequence was collected from a human donor who was either an allogeneic HSCT recipient or a stem cell or donor lymphocyte infusion donor (not recorded which). It is not recorded whose cells these are; they may come from a transplant donor. V is TRBV5-1 and J is TRBJ2-5; no definite D call. The CDR3, as DNA: TGCGCCAGCAGCTTGGCTGAGAACCAAGAGACCCAGTACTTC. Its protein is CASSLAENQETQYF.